The T cell receptor beta chain under discussion was sequenced for a study of blood T cell repertoires in COVID-19 (TCRdb year 2020). Study-level background: Samples covering the acute and convalescent phases of COVID-19 were provided by collaborators in the United States, Italy and Spain. The prospective study material was composed of cDNA or gDNA derived from T cells, B-cell-depleted T cells, or PBMCs. The dataset comprised deeply sampled blood TCRbeta repertoires from subjects exposed to, actively infected with, or recovered from COVID-19. The repertoires were released in a freely available public database intended as a resource for research on the immune response to SARS-CoV-2. Samples were obtained from the ongoing ImmuneRACE study (first 160 participants) and from about 1,300 subjects provided by 6 global collaborators. Sample metadata almost always included a de-identified subject ID, COVID-19 status, age in years and sex. HLA class I and class II types, where available, came from metadata supplied by the sample provider rather than from assay-based typing. Points the paper makes about the study in general: How much clinical and demographic metadata was included differed by source and by participant, and the metadata was provided uncurated.

With respect to this clone: Its specific antigen is unknown. Qualities for individual bases were not recorded, and no much larger clone is one base off.

TCRbeta CDR3 regions were amplified from genomic DNA using the immunoSEQ Assay, a bias-controlled multiplex PCR. The authors processed their data as follows. The number of nucleated cells in each sample was estimated from the amplification of reference gene primers within the assay. Sequence reads were collapsed and filtered to measure the absolute abundance of every unique TCRbeta CDR3 rearrangement. For each sample, productive Simpson clonality was calculated as the square root of Simpson's diversity index over productive rearrangements. Imported from immuneACCESS, the table was reduced by TCRdb to in-frame sequences with V and J called. These copies leave out some clones; in studies compared against another copy, an unresolved V gene accounts for under half, and the cause of the remainder is not known. That table gives V, J and clone size, and the DNA gave D and trimming. The sample table records around 360,000 clones; approximately 89% of these occur just once. The leading ten clones occupy 8% to 13% of the sample.

At one collaborating source in Seattle, patients were enrolled during active infection and were followed longitudinally through the course of disease. The collaborating institutions used their own protocols to collect whole blood in K2EDTA tubes. For TCRbeta analysis, collaborators shipped samples in one of three forms: frozen whole blood, isolated PBMCs, or DNA extracted from either of those sample types. The CDR3, cysteine through phenylalanine, is 15 amino acids long. Only the CDR3 portion is preserved as DNA: 45 bases, with reading frame beginning at the first base. CDR1 MNHEY and CDR2 SVGAGI are derived from the germline V gene. V trim: 5 bases; J trim: 5 bases; unmatched bases: 6.

The rearrangement joined TRBV6-5 to TRBJ2-1; 10 middle bases align to TRBD2. The sequencing sample was made of peripheral blood. This sequence was found in a woman in her twenties or thirties with COVID-19, enrolled during active disease. The CDR3 amino acid sequence is: CASSLSSGSHNEQFF. The nucleotides read TGTGCCAGCAGTCTTTCTAGCGGGAGTCACAATGAGCAGTTCTTC.